These T cell receptor beta chains were read from a single sample in a study of blood T cell repertoires in COVID-19. Using immunoSEQ multiplex PCR, the repertoire was profiled, and TCRdb retains in-frame clones only, with some absent. The repertoire holds about 320,000 clones, with about nine tenths as singletons. Sequenced sample: PBMCs or T cells enriched from blood (not recorded which). Receptors originate from a woman under 30 who had recovered from COVID-19. Each CDR3 is given with its conserved first and last residue. D genes are given only for firm matches. Only some rows state a clone size, as once, few, many or a class for expanded clones.

abundance: .
d_gene: .
v_gene: TRBV2
j_gene: TRBJ2-2
CDR3nt: TGTGCCAGCAGGGACCAACAGGGAGTGAACACCGGGGAGCTGTTTTTT
CDR3aa: CASRDQQGVNTGELFF

abundance: once
d_gene: .
v_gene: TRBV19
j_gene: TRBJ1-2
CDR3nt: TGTGCCAGTAGACACACCCAGGGGTATGGCTACACCTTC
CDR3aa: CASRHTQGYGYTF

abundance: .
d_gene: .
v_gene: TRBV28
j_gene: TRBJ1-5
CDR3nt: TGTGCCAGCAGTTTATGGGTCGGTAGCAATCAGCCCCAGCATTTT
CDR3aa: CASSLWVGSNQPQHF

abundance: few
d_gene: .
v_gene: TRBV27
j_gene: TRBJ1-2
CDR3nt: TGTGCCAGCAGTTCCTCCAAGAGGGATGGCTACACCTTC
CDR3aa: CASSSSKRDGYTF

abundance: .
d_gene: .
v_gene: TRBV7-8
j_gene: TRBJ1-4
CDR3nt: TGTGCCAGCGCCCTCCTATTTGAAAAACTGTTTTTT
CDR3aa: CASALLFEKLFF

abundance: .
d_gene: .
v_gene: TRBV7-3
j_gene: TRBJ1-6
CDR3nt: TGTGCCAGCAGCCCCTCGTCAGGGAGGAATTCACCCCTCCACTTT
CDR3aa: CASSPSSGRNSPLHF

abundance: .
d_gene: .
v_gene: TRBV19
j_gene: TRBJ2-7
CDR3nt: TGTGCCAGTAGTATTGGTGGGGGGGCCTCCGAGCAGTACTTC
CDR3aa: CASSIGGGASEQYF

abundance: .
d_gene: .
v_gene: TRBV7-9
j_gene: TRBJ2-7
CDR3nt: TGTGCCAGCAGGCGAACCCCGGGACTGGGCGAGCAGTACTTC
CDR3aa: CASRRTPGLGEQYF

abundance: .
d_gene: TRBD1
v_gene: TRBV6-5
j_gene: TRBJ2-1
CDR3nt: TGTGCCAGCAAGGACAGGGGGTACCACAATGAGCAGTTCTTC
CDR3aa: CASKDRGYHNEQFF

abundance: .
d_gene: .
v_gene: TRBV3-1/TRBV3-2
j_gene: TRBJ1-2
CDR3nt: TGTGCCAGCAGCCAATGGCCGATTAACTATGGCTACACCTTC
CDR3aa: CASSQWPINYGYTF

abundance: .
d_gene: TRBD1
v_gene: TRBV5-1
j_gene: TRBJ1-3
CDR3nt: TGCGCCAGCAGCCTACAGACAGGGACCTCTGGAAACACCATATATTTT
CDR3aa: CASSLQTGTSGNTIYF

abundance: .
d_gene: .
v_gene: TRBV29-1
j_gene: TRBJ1-1
CDR3nt: TGCAGCGTTGAGGGGGCGAACACTGAAGCTTTCTTT
CDR3aa: CSVEGANTEAFF

abundance: .
d_gene: TRBD1
v_gene: TRBV18
j_gene: TRBJ2-7
CDR3nt: TGTGCCAGCTCACCGACAGGGACAGGGGGCTCCAACGAGCAGTACTTC
CDR3aa: CASSPTGTGGSNEQYF

abundance: once
d_gene: .
v_gene: TRBV28
j_gene: TRBJ2-7
CDR3nt: TGTGCCAGCAGTAGGATATACAGGGAGCAGTACTTC
CDR3aa: CASSRIYREQYF

abundance: .
d_gene: .
v_gene: TRBV18
j_gene: TRBJ2-2
CDR3nt: TGTGCCAGCTCACCTATGGAGACAGGTGCCGGGGAGCTGTTTTTT
CDR3aa: CASSPMETGAGELFF

abundance: .
d_gene: .
v_gene: TRBV7-8
j_gene: TRBJ2-7
CDR3nt: TGTGCCAGCAGTCGGGATTTTATCTACGAGCAGTACTTC
CDR3aa: CASSRDFIYEQYF

abundance: .
d_gene: .
v_gene: TRBV7-9
j_gene: TRBJ2-3
CDR3nt: TGTGCCAGCAGCTTAGCTTGGCAGGGGGGTGTCACAGATACGCAGTATTTT
CDR3aa: CASSLAWQGGVTDTQYF

abundance: .
d_gene: .
v_gene: TRBV5-1
j_gene: TRBJ2-1
CDR3nt: TGCGCCAGCAGCTTGGAATACGCGAGCAATGAGCAGTTCTTC
CDR3aa: CASSLEYASNEQFF

abundance: .
d_gene: .
v_gene: TRBV6-5
j_gene: TRBJ1-2
CDR3nt: TGTGCCAGCAGTTACTCGACCGGGAACTATGGCTACACCTTC
CDR3aa: CASSYSTGNYGYTF

abundance: .
d_gene: TRBD2
v_gene: TRBV7-9
j_gene: TRBJ2-1
CDR3nt: TGTGCCAGCAGCGTCGGGCTAGCGGGGGTCGGTGAGCAGTTCTTC
CDR3aa: CASSVGLAGVGEQFF

abundance: .
d_gene: .
v_gene: TRBV2
j_gene: TRBJ1-1
CDR3nt: TGTGCCGGGGTGGGACAACCCATGAACACTGAAGCTTTCTTT
CDR3aa: CAGVGQPMNTEAFF

abundance: .
d_gene: TRBD2
v_gene: TRBV2
j_gene: TRBJ2-1
CDR3nt: TGTGCCAGCAGTGCACGGGTGACTAGTGGGAGGGATGAGCAGTTCTTC
CDR3aa: CASSARVTSGRDEQFF

abundance: .
d_gene: TRBD2
v_gene: TRBV5-1
j_gene: TRBJ2-3
CDR3nt: TGCGCCAGCAGCGCAGGGACTAGTAGAGATACGCAGTATTTT
CDR3aa: CASSAGTSRDTQYF

abundance: .
d_gene: .
v_gene: TRBV3-1/TRBV3-2
j_gene: TRBJ2-7
CDR3nt: TGTGCCAGCAGCCAAGACCAGGCCGAGCAGTACTTC
CDR3aa: CASSQDQAEQYF

abundance: .
d_gene: TRBD1
v_gene: TRBV6-5
j_gene: TRBJ1-1
CDR3nt: TGTGCCACGGGCCCACGGACAGGGACCACTGAAGCTTTCTTT
CDR3aa: CATGPRTGTTEAFF

abundance: .
d_gene: .
v_gene: TRBV18
j_gene: TRBJ1-1
CDR3nt: TGTGCCAGCTCACCTAATGGGCAGGGGTCGAACACTGAAGCTTTCTTT
CDR3aa: CASSPNGQGSNTEAFF

abundance: .
d_gene: .
v_gene: TRBV5-8
j_gene: TRBJ1-2
CDR3nt: TGTGCCAGCAGCTCCTTACCAGGCAGGGTCCGAAACAACTATGGCTACACCTTC
CDR3aa: CASSSLPGRVRNNYGYTF

abundance: .
d_gene: TRBD1
v_gene: TRBV7-2
j_gene: TRBJ1-4
CDR3nt: TGTGCCAGCAGCCAGGGACAGGGGATGGAGGAAAAACTGTTTTTT
CDR3aa: CASSQGQGMEEKLFF

abundance: .
d_gene: .
v_gene: TRBV4-1
j_gene: TRBJ1-3
CDR3nt: TGCGCCAGCAGCCGAGTTCTGGGGCAGGGCATCTCTGGAAACACCATATATTTT
CDR3aa: CASSRVLGQGISGNTIYF

abundance: .
d_gene: .
v_gene: TRBV7-2
j_gene: TRBJ1-2
CDR3nt: TGTGCCAGCAGCTTTACAGGGTCGGCACACTATGGCTACACCTTC
CDR3aa: CASSFTGSAHYGYTF

abundance: .
d_gene: .
v_gene: TRBV30
j_gene: TRBJ1-2
CDR3nt: TGTGCCTGGAGGTGGGGAGGAGTTGTCTATGGCTACACCTTC
CDR3aa: CAWRWGGVVYGYTF

abundance: few
d_gene: .
v_gene: TRBV7-9
j_gene: TRBJ1-4
CDR3nt: TGTGCCAGCAGCCCCAGAGGGGAAAAACTGTTTTTT
CDR3aa: CASSPRGEKLFF

abundance: .
d_gene: TRBD1
v_gene: TRBV4-1
j_gene: TRBJ1-1
CDR3nt: TGCGCCAGCAGCCCGCTGACAGGGCTTGAAGCTTTCTTT
CDR3aa: CASSPLTGLEAFF

abundance: .
d_gene: TRBD1
v_gene: TRBV10-3
j_gene: TRBJ1-2
CDR3nt: TGTGCCATCAGAATACTCGGGACAGGGTTGAACTGGTTTGGCTACACCTTC
CDR3aa: CAIRILGTGLNWFGYTF

abundance: .
d_gene: TRBD1
v_gene: TRBV11-3
j_gene: TRBJ2-7
CDR3nt: TGTGCCAGCAGCTTTGCCGGGACAGGGGTCTACGAGCAGTACTTC
CDR3aa: CASSFAGTGVYEQYF

abundance: .
d_gene: TRBD2
v_gene: TRBV3-1/TRBV3-2
j_gene: TRBJ2-3
CDR3nt: TGTGCCAGCTCCTATACTAGCGGGGTCACAGATACGCAGTATTTT
CDR3aa: CASSYTSGVTDTQYF

abundance: .
d_gene: TRBD2
v_gene: TRBV30
j_gene: TRBJ2-3
CDR3nt: TGTGCCTGGAGTCGGGGACTAGCGCGCACAGATACGCAGTATTTT
CDR3aa: CAWSRGLARTDTQYF

abundance: .
d_gene: TRBD1
v_gene: TRBV18
j_gene: TRBJ1-5
CDR3nt: TGTGCCAGCTCACCTGAACAGGGGTTTACGGGCAATCAGCCCCAGCATTTT
CDR3aa: CASSPEQGFTGNQPQHF

abundance: .
d_gene: .
v_gene: TRBV19
j_gene: TRBJ1-1
CDR3nt: TGTGCCAGTAGTATGTCAGGGCGGGGGCTGAACACTGAAGCTTTCTTT
CDR3aa: CASSMSGRGLNTEAFF

abundance: few
d_gene: TRBD1
v_gene: TRBV6-5
j_gene: TRBJ2-1
CDR3nt: TGTGCCAGCAGTTCCTTACCCGGGACAGGGGACAATGAGCAGTTCTTC
CDR3aa: CASSSLPGTGDNEQFF

abundance: .
d_gene: .
v_gene: TRBV11-2
j_gene: TRBJ2-3
CDR3nt: TGTGCCAGCAGCCCGGGTTGGGGGCGAGATACGCAGTATTTT
CDR3aa: CASSPGWGRDTQYF

abundance: .
d_gene: TRBD1
v_gene: TRBV2
j_gene: TRBJ1-1
CDR3nt: TGTGCCAGCAGCAGCCTCGGACAGGGCACTGAAGCTTTCTTT
CDR3aa: CASSSLGQGTEAFF